Reported below is one TCR beta chain. This sample stems from a study of cytomegalovirus exposure and HLA in healthy donors. The primer mix had 60 Vbeta and 13 Jbeta primers. Only in-frame clones appear in the TCRdb table, and some are missing; sequencing was by immunoSEQ multiplex PCR. The table lists some 130,000 clones, about 85% of them singletons. V dropped 2 bases and J dropped 7 bases, with 14 bases sitting between them. Germline V gene sequence: CDR1 SNHLY, CDR2 FYNNEI. The CDR3 has 14 amino acids. The sample comprised PBMCs. The chain uses TRBV2 and TRBJ1-2; D is ambiguous. The sequence was collected from a boy between 10 and 17 years old in good health and CMV-seronegative. This chain's CDR3 is CASSETPPEGGYTF. The DNA for the CDR3 is TGTGCCAGCAGTGAAACTCCGCCGGAGGGTGGCTACACCTTC. The full variable domain, in which reference TRBV2 and TRBJ1-2 provide the parts outside the CDR3, is EPEVTQTPSHQVTQMGQEVILRCVPISNHLYFYWYRQILGQKVEFLVSFYNNEISEKSEIFDDQFSVERPDGSNFTLKIRSTKLEDSAMYFCASSETPPEGGYTFGSGTRLTVV.